What follows are 30 T cell receptor beta chains derived from one specimen sequenced in a study of control samples from healthy donors and cancer patients. TCRdb's table, derived via immunoSEQ multiplex PCR, lists solely in-frame clones and lacks some. Of around 49,000 clones detected, around 90% appear once; the ten largest clones hold about 1.4%. The specimen sequenced was PBMCs. These receptors were obtained from a man aged 35 to 55 with colorectal cancer.

J is TRBJ2-7 and V is TRBV29-1; TRBD1 might be the D (5 bases). Trimming left V 0 bases short and J 4 bases short, with 16 bases between. There are 15 residues in the CDR3. The V gene's germline CDR1 is SQVTM and CDR2 ANQGSEA. The CDR3, as DNA: TGCAGCGTTGAAGATCAGGGAAGCAAAGGGTACGAGCAGTACTTC. This encodes CSVEDQGSKGYEQYF.

V usage is TRBV5-6 and J usage is TRBJ2-3; a weak D match, TRBD1 (5 bases). The CDR3 is 16 residues long. V was pared by 3 bases and J by 3 bases, with 17 bases between. Looked up from germline, CDR1 is SGHDT and CDR2 is YYEEEE. In DNA form, the CDR3 reads TGTGCCAGCAGCTGGGTAAAAGGGGATTTGACAGATACGCAGTATTTT. Its translation is CASSWVKGDLTDTQYF.

The CDR3 bases are TGTGCCAGCAGTGAGAGGGTTGGCTATGGCTACACCTTC. Amino acid sequence: CASSERVGYGYTF. This chain links TRBV6-1 with TRBJ1-2, with unresolved D. In germline, CDR1 is MNHNS, CDR2 SASEGT. The CDR3 contains 13 residues. The V and J ends lost 3 bases and 4 bases respectively, with 9 bases between them.

This rearrangement joins TRBV9 to TRBJ1-1; D remains unclear. The CDR3 has 13 amino acids. Germline-derived CDR1 and CDR2 are SGDLS and YYNGEE. The germline V and J ends were trimmed by 4 bases and 7 bases, with 14 bases remaining between them. CDR3: CASSPSPHGEAFF. The CDR3 DNA sequence: TGTGCCAGCAGCCCCTCCCCGCACGGTGAAGCTTTCTTT.

V and J are TRBV10-1 and TRBJ2-5, with a possible D match to TRBD1 (6 bases). This CDR3 comprises 15 residues. V was clipped by 0 bases and J by 5 bases, with 13 bases between them. The germline V gene has CDR1 WNHNN and CDR2 SYGVQD (reference sequence). The CDR3 is CASSESAGVGETQYF. DNA for the CDR3: TGCGCCAGCAGTGAGTCGGCAGGGGTTGGCGAGACCCAGTACTTC.

This rearrangement joins TRBV28 to TRBJ2-2; no reliable D call. The V and J ends lost 6 bases and 0 bases respectively, with 14 bases between them. Per germline, CDR1 MDHEN and CDR2 SYDVKM. This CDR3 region has 16 residues. In DNA form, the CDR3 reads TGTGCCAGCAGCTTAATATATGGGCCGAACACCGGGGAGCTGTTTTTT. Translation gives CASSLIYGPNTGELFF.

This chain uses TRBV7-2 with TRBJ1-5, with 7 bases aligning to TRBD1. Germline V lookup: CDR1 SGHTA, CDR2 FQGNSA. Trimming removed 6 bases from V and 7 bases from J; junction bases left unmatched: 12. The CDR3 length is 15 residues. CDR3 coding DNA: TGTGCCAGCAGTCGGTATCAGGGGGACAGCCAGCCCCAGCATTTT. Its translation: CASSRYQGDSQPQHF.

This sequence joins TRBV19 and TRBJ2-2; D remains ambiguous. Trimming left V 4 bases short and J 0 bases short, with 6 bases between. The germline gives CDR1 LNHDA, CDR2 SQIVND (reference sequence). The CDR3 sequence is 14 residues long. Here the CDR3 DNA reads TGTGCCAGTAGTAAATCAGCGAACACCGGGGAGCTGTTTTTT. Translation: CASSKSANTGELFF.

The rearrangement links TRBV10-3 to TRBJ2-7; D possibly corresponds to TRBD2 (6 bases). CDR1 and CDR2 from the germline V gene are ENHRY and SYGVKD. V was clipped by 3 bases and J by 6 bases, with 18 bases between them. The length of the CDR3 is 15 residues. The CDR3 sequence: CAISEFGGGKGEQYF. The CDR3 DNA sequence: TGTGCCATCAGTGAATTTGGGGGAGGCAAAGGCGAGCAGTACTTC.

The rearrangement links TRBV6-1 to TRBJ1-2; 9 nucleotides agree with TRBD1. V was pared by 3 bases and J by 5 bases, with 19 bases of the junction left unmatched. The CDR3 spans 19 residues. Germline CDR1 MNHNS, CDR2 SASEGT. CDR3 sequence reads: CASSERAQSTGGRLYGYTF. The CDR3 region has the DNA TGTGCCAGCAGTGAGCGGGCCCAATCTACAGGGGGCCGGTTGTATGGCTACACCTTC.

The V and J genes are TRBV5-5 and TRBJ1-6; tentatively, D is TRBD1 (5 bases). The germline V gene has CDR1 SGHKS and CDR2 YYEKEE (reference sequence). This CDR3 is built from 14 residues. Trimming took 0 bases from V and 9 from J, leaving 10 bases between them. The CDR3, as DNA: TGTGCCAGCAGCTTGGCGGGGGAAGGTTCACCCCTCCACTTT. It is translated as CASSLAGEGSPLHF.

The J gene is TRBJ2-1, the V gene TRBV10-1; D is unclear. CDR3 size: 14 residues. CDR1 is WNHNN and CDR2 is SYGVQD in the germline V gene (reference sequence). Trimming cost V 3 bases and J 2 bases, with 8 bases left between them. The CDR3 DNA is TGCGCCAGCAGTGAAACCCTGGCCTACAATGAGCAGTTCTTC. Residues: CASSETLAYNEQFF.

This chain connects TRBV9 to TRBJ1-4; D is undetermined. CDR1 is SGDLS and CDR2 is YYNGEE in the germline V gene. This CDR3 is 15 amino acids long. V was cut by 2 bases and J by 0 bases, with 8 bases left in between. The CDR3 spells CASSVTEATNEKLFF. The CDR3 DNA reads TGTGCCAGCAGCGTCACAGAAGCAACTAATGAAAAACTGTTTTTT. The whole variable domain, remainder taken from reference TRBV9 and TRBJ1-4, is DSGVTQTPKHLITATGQRVTLRCSPRSGDLSVYWYQQSLDQGLQFLIQYYNGEERAKGNILERFSAQQFPDLHSELNLSSLELGDSALYFCASSVTEATNEKLFFGSGTQLSVL.

This chain links TRBV5-1 with TRBJ2-7, with unresolved D. Germline loops: CDR1 SGHRS, CDR2 YFSETQ. CDR3 length: 16 amino acids. V was trimmed by 0 bases and J by 1 base, leaving 14 bases between them. The CDR3 nucleotides read TGCGCCAGCAGCTTGGTCCGAGACACCAGGTCCTACGAGCAGTACTTC. This gives the protein CASSLVRDTRSYEQYF.

The chain is built from TRBV15 and TRBJ2-1; 12 bases are shared with TRBD2. J lost 7 bases, V lost 0 bases, and 10 bases had no gene match. The CDR3 is made up of 18 amino acids. From germline, CDR1 is LNHNV and CDR2 YYDKDF (reference sequence). CDR3 in amino acids: CATSRDGLAGLGGNEQFF. For the CDR3, the DNA is TGTGCCACCAGCAGAGATGGACTAGCGGGACTGGGAGGGAATGAGCAGTTCTTC.

In its sample, this clone was seen a few times. The chain employs TRBV2 and TRBJ1-3, with 7 bases lining up with TRBD1. V trimming: 7 bases; J trimming: 4 bases; junction bases outside the gene matches: 10. Germline V gives CDR1 SNHLY, CDR2 FYNNEI. CDR3 length: 15 amino acids. The DNA of the CDR3 is TGTGCCAGCATGCCACTTAGGGGGCAGGGAAACACCATATATTTT. Translated, it gives CASMPLRGQGNTIYF.

V and J are TRBV6-5 and TRBJ2-7; TRBD1 is a possible D gene (5 bases). From germline, CDR1 is MNHEY and CDR2 SVGAGI. Trimming removed 8 bases at V and 2 bases at J, with 16 bases between. This CDR3 comprises 14 residues. In DNA form, the CDR3 reads TGTGCCAGCGGGCAACTACCAGGGCCCTACGAGCAGTACTTC. Translation: CASGQLPGPYEQYF.

V usage is TRBV7-8 and J usage is TRBJ2-1, with a tentative D call TRBD1 (5 bases). Germline V lookup: CDR1 SGHVS, CDR2 FQNEAQ. The CDR3 runs 13 residues. V lost 6 bases, J lost 8 bases, and 14 bases lay in between. In DNA, the CDR3 is TGTGCCAGCAGTAATCCCAGGGTCGATGAGCAGTTCTTC. Residues: CASSNPRVDEQFF. Full variable domain (outside the CDR3, taken from reference TRBV7-8 and TRBJ2-1): GAGVSQSPRYKVAKRGQDVALRCDPISGHVSLFWYQQALGQGPEFLTYFQNEAQLDKSGLPSDRFFAERPEGSVSTLKIQRTQQEDSAVYLCASSNPRVDEQFFGPGTRLTVL.

This clone was found once. The chain has TRBV5-4 and TRBJ1-1; 7 bases agree with TRBD1. After removal of 3 bases from V and 1 base from J, the junction contained 3 bases not matched to a gene. Germline CDR1 is SGHNT and CDR2 is YYREEE (reference sequence). CDR3 size: 14 residues. The CDR3 sequence: CASSWDRPNTEAFF. CDR3 in DNA: TGTGCCAGCAGCTGGGACAGACCGAACACTGAAGCTTTCTTT.

The chain carries TRBV27 and TRBJ2-7; 8 bases align to TRBD1. The CDR3 spans 14 residues. V was pared by 4 bases and J by 7 bases, with 9 bases of the junction left unmatched. Germline V CDR1 and CDR2: MNHEY, SMNVEV (reference sequence). The CDR3 reads CASSWTGSIGEQYF. CDR3 DNA: TGTGCCAGCAGTTGGACAGGGTCGATTGGGGAGCAGTACTTC.

This chain joins TRBV28 and TRBJ2-3; no clear D gene. The CDR3 spans 11 residues. Germline CDR1 reads MDHEN; CDR2 reads SYDVKM. Trimming pared 5 bases from V and 4 bases from J, leaving 4 bases between. CDR3 coding DNA: TGTGCCAGCAGTCGCCCAGATACGCAGTATTTT. Translation: CASSRPDTQYF.

V is TRBV28 and J is TRBJ1-2; D unclear. Germline CDR1 is MDHEN and CDR2 is SYDVKM. CDR3 length: 12 amino acids. Trimming stripped 11 bases from V and 6 bases from J, with 16 bases between. CDR3 bases: TGTGCCCTAGCTTCCCAGTCAGATGGCTACACCTTC. It is translated as CALASQSDGYTF.

The rearrangement joins TRBV9 to TRBJ1-2; perhaps TRBD1 as D (6 bases). Per the germline V gene, CDR1 is SGDLS and CDR2 is YYNGEE. V lost 3 bases to trimming and J lost 8 bases, with 17 bases between them. This CDR3 is 14 amino acids long. The DNA for the CDR3 is TGTGCCAGCAGCGCCTGGGACGGAGGGGGGGGCTACACCTTC. It encodes CASSAWDGGGGYTF.

The rearrangement links TRBV5-8 to TRBJ1-5; possible D gene TRBD1, 5 bases. This CDR3 comprises 13 residues. In germline, CDR1 is SGHTS, CDR2 YDEGEE. The ends were cut back, 7 bases at V and 9 bases at J, with 17 bases in the middle. The DNA of the CDR3 is TGTGCCAGCGCAAGTCGGGGCACCCGGCCCCAGCATTTT. Encoded protein: CASASRGTRPQHF.

This clone was observed a single time. The chain carries TRBV16 and TRBJ2-3, with D unclear. The CDR3 is 12 residues long. Germline lookup yields CDR1 KGHSY and CDR2 FQNENV. V was pared by 5 bases and J by 5 bases, with 8 bases between. The CDR3 bases are TGTGCCAGCAGCTCAATGCAAGATACGCAGTATTTT. This codes for CASSSMQDTQYF.

This chain links TRBV5-1 with TRBJ2-5, with 9 bases lining up with TRBD1. Germline CDR1 and CDR2: SGHRS and YFSETQ. This CDR3 region has 13 residues. V gave up 5 bases and J gave up 5 bases; unmatched junction bases: 4. CDR3 sequence: CASRIGQGETQYF. CDR3 DNA: TGCGCCAGCAGAATCGGACAGGGGGAGACCCAGTACTTC.

The V gene is TRBV21-1, the J gene TRBJ1-1. TRBV21-1 counts as a pseudogene. The CDR3 runs 11 residues. The CDR3 DNA sequence: TGTGCCAGCAGCCCATGGGCTGAAGCTTTCTTT. Protein product: CASSPWAEAFF.

The rearrangement links TRBV6-2 or TRBV6-3 to TRBJ1-1; 7 bases agree with TRBD1. This CDR3 is built from 14 residues. Per the germline V gene, CDR1 is MNHEY and CDR2 is SVGEGT. J gave up 3 bases and V 2 bases, and 3 bases lay outside the gene matches. CDR3 nucleotide sequence: TGTGCCAGCAGTTACAGGGGGCGATACACTGAAGCTTTCTTT. Amino acid sequence: CASSYRGRYTEAFF.

The CDR3 loop reads CASSLATGSLNEQYF. The CDR3 coding sequence is TGTGCCAGCAGCTTAGCAACCGGGAGTCTGAACGAGCAGTACTTC. The V and J genes are TRBV7-9 and TRBJ2-7; perhaps TRBD2 as D (6 bases). CDR1 and CDR2 from the germline V gene are SEHNR and FQNEAQ (reference sequence). This CDR3 is built from 15 residues. Trimming removed 0 bases at V and 5 bases at J, with 14 bases between. Drawing the rest from reference TRBV7-9 and TRBJ2-7, the complete variable domain is DTGVSQNPRHKITKRGQNVTFRCDPISEHNRLYWYRQTLGQGPEFLTYFQNEAQLEKSRLLSDRFSAERPKGSFSTLEIQRTEQGDSAMYLCASSLATGSLNEQYFGPGTRLTVT.

The genes are TRBV28 and TRBJ2-7; D is perhaps TRBD1 or TRBD2 (6 bases each). The germline V and J ends were trimmed by 4 bases and 0 bases, with 13 bases remaining between them. This CDR3 comprises 15 residues. CDR1 is MDHEN, CDR2 SYDVKM, per germline. The CDR3 sequence is CASSSLGGPSYEQYF. As DNA, the CDR3 is TGTGCCAGCAGTTCCCTAGGGGGGCCCTCCTACGAGCAGTACTTC.